The text below deals with one T cell receptor (beta chain). Its target is unknown. Each donor provided at least one pre-ART PBMC sample and at least two post-ART PBMC samples. This record belongs to a study of long-term antiretroviral therapy in people with HIV. Whole-study results and caveats: Blood dates from the mid-2000s to the late 2010s, possibly under older ART regimens.

At survey level, the immunoSEQ assay was run in its v3.0 version. It was roughly 40,000-50,000 T-cell genomes per sample that sequencing targeted. Data came from immunoSEQ multiplex PCR; TCRdb stores just in-frame clones and leaves some out. The sample carries about 29,000 clones, 75% to 90% recorded once. Germline lookup yields CDR1 GTSNPN and CDR2 SVGIG (reference sequence). V lost 3 bases and J lost 3; bases outside the gene matches: 6. The CDR3 extends over 15 amino acids. The V call is TRBV30, the J call TRBJ2-1; 9 nucleotides agree with TRBD2. This TCR came from a middle-aged man with HIV. The sample consisted of unsorted PBMCs, taken around 5 years before starting antiretroviral therapy. For the CDR3, the DNA is TGTGCCTGGAGACAAAGAGCGGGGGGCTACAATGAGCAGTTCTTC. Translated: CAWRQRAGGYNEQFF.